The 3 T cell receptor beta chains presented below share a single source sample, sequenced in a study of blood T cell repertoires in COVID-19. Only in-frame clones appear in the TCRdb table, and some are missing; sequencing was by immunoSEQ multiplex PCR. The sample lists 250,000 to 400,000 clones, roughly 90% occurring once. Sequenced input: peripheral blood. All receptors derive from a young woman with COVID-19, enrolled during active disease.

The chain is built from TRBV15 and TRBJ2-5; tentative D call: TRBD2 (6 bases). This CDR3 has 19 amino acids. Germline V gene sequence: CDR1 LNHNV, CDR2 YYDKDF (reference sequence). V lost 1 base and J 2 bases, leaving 23 bases between the germline ends. CDR3 in amino acids: CATSRGTVLRDPLQETQYF. The CDR3 DNA reads as TGTGCCACCAGCAGAGGAACAGTTCTGCGGGATCCCCTTCAAGAGACCCAGTACTTC.

The chain recombines TRBV5-1 with TRBJ1-4, with no clear D. Trimming cost V 6 bases and J 7 bases, with 10 bases left between them. The CDR3 totals 12 residues. The germline CDR1 and CDR2 sequences are SGHRS and YFSETQ. CDR3 DNA: TGCGCCAGCACCAAGGAGGGTGAAAAACTGTTTTTT. The encoded protein is CASTKEGEKLFF. Full variable domain (missing parts from reference TRBV5-1 and TRBJ1-4): KAGVTQTPRYLIKTRGQQVTLSCSPISGHRSVSWYQQTPGQGLQFLFEYFSETQRNKGNFPGRFSGRQFSNSRSEMNVSTLELGDSALYLCASTKEGEKLFFGSGTQLSVL.

The count of this clone is one. V is TRBV28 and J is TRBJ1-2; D unresolved. The germline V gene has CDR1 MDHEN and CDR2 SYDVKM. This CDR3 is built from 13 residues. Deletions cut 10 bases from V and 3 bases from J, with 15 bases between. The CDR3 nucleotides are TGTGCCATCTTATCCCGGCGGGACTATGGCTACACCTTC. Translated, it gives CAILSRRDYGYTF.